This TCR beta chain stems from a study of technical replicates of blood from several donors. For this clone: A read error may produce the germline difference seen at one junction end.

Produced via immunoSEQ multiplex PCR; TCRdb's table is partial and in-frame only. The table records tens of thousands of clones, about 90% of them present only once. Sequencing was done on a sample of T cells isolated from PBMCs. The TCR originated in a human donor in good health.

The CDR3 DNA sequence: TGTGCCAGCAGCTCCGAGGCCTCTCACTTC. As protein: CASSSEASHF. J is TRBJ2-7 and V is TRBV7-9; D not resolved. This CDR3 contains 10 residues. CDR1 and CDR2 (germline): SEHNR, FQNEAQ (reference sequence).